This TCR beta chain is drawn from a study of PD-L1 blockade in urothelial cancer. Across the whole study: The authors examined blood 3 weeks (second dose) and 6 weeks after treatment start. Among blood samples, the median T cell count was some 150,000.

Only in-frame clones appear in the TCRdb table, and some are missing; sequencing was by immunoSEQ multiplex PCR. The table lists 86,000 or so clones, 85% to 90% of them singletons. The time point was: pretreatment peripheral blood. The CDR3 runs to 16 residues. Germline CDR1 SGHAT, CDR2 FQNNGV. V was shortened by 6 bases and J by 4 bases, with 19 bases between the two germline ends. This clonotype originated in a man between 60 and 75 years old with urothelial cancer. The chain is built from TRBV11-2 and TRBJ1-5, with D possibly TRBD1 on 6 matching bases. The sequences come from PBMCs, collected around atezolizumab (anti-PD-L1) treatment. CDR3 region: CASSHIRGERNQPQHF. CDR3 coding DNA: TGTGCCAGCAGTCATATCAGGGGAGAGAGGAATCAGCCCCAGCATTTT.